This TCR beta chain appears in the sequencing data of a study of T-cell reconstitution after alpha-beta-depleted transplantation in children. The CDR3 has 13 amino acids. The V gene lost 3 bases and the J gene lost 4 bases, with 9 bases spanning the gap. Findings of the study overall: One year post-transplant, T-cell counts and diversity were largely derived from T cells produced anew. Several hundred rapidly expanded clones from non-depleted graft cells reportedly supplied alpha-beta T cells about two months post-transplant.

TCRbeta library construction was performed incorporating unique molecular identifiers. TCRdb redid the calling of the PCR reads with MiXCR, one entry per CDR3 protein. The table has 750,000 to 950,000 distinct CDR3 sequences, roughly 15% seen once. The sample holds many counts of this clonotype. The antigen remains undetermined. The V and J genes are TRBV12-3 or TRBV12-4 and TRBJ1-1; D perhaps matches TRBD1 (6 bases). The source material was PBMCs, mostly from graft donor cells, sampled 360 days after TCRalphabeta/CD19-depleted stem cell transplant. This clonotype was obtained from a male patient between 5 and 17 years old who had a stem cell transplant for acute lymphoblastic leukemia, so the T cells may come from the graft donor. The CDR3 loop reads CASSFGGATEAFF. The CDR3 DNA reads TGTGCCAGCAGTTTCGGGGGGGCCACTGAAGCTTTCTTT.